These 8 T cell receptor beta chains originate from one sample sequenced in a study of shared clonotypes between healthy human individuals (dated by TCRdb to the early 2020s). The library came from the immunoSEQ multiplex PCR assay. Not all clones reach the TCRdb copy of this immuneACCESS table, which keeps in-frame sequences only. Checked studies attribute under half of the gap to unresolved V genes and leave the rest unexplained. The sample table holds over a million clones, of which 98% to 99% were seen once. The ten largest make up around 0.38% of the sample. The sample taken for sequencing was naive CD4+ T cells sorted from blood. This specimen's cell subset or site label, per the study, means: CD45RA+ positively selected. These TCRs come from a man aged 30-40 years in good health.

The rearrangement joins TRBV19 to TRBJ2-5; D call uncertain. Germline lookup yields CDR1 LNHDA and CDR2 SQIVND (reference sequence). The CDR3 is 13 amino acids. Trimming removed 4 bases at V and 5 bases at J, with 11 bases between. The CDR3 reads CASSTYTGETQYF. The DNA of the CDR3 is TGTGCCAGTAGTACGTACACTGGGGAGACCCAGTACTTC. Full variable domain (rest looked up from reference TRBV19 and TRBJ2-5): DGGITQSPKYLFRKEGQNVTLSCEQNLNHDAMYWYRQDPGQGLRLIYYSQIVNDFQKGDIAEGYSVSREKKESFPLTVTSAQKNPTAFYLCASSTYTGETQYFGPGTRLLVL.

The rearrangement joins TRBV18 to TRBJ2-3; D uncertain. Germline loops: CDR1 KGHSH, CDR2 LQKENI. The CDR3 totals 11 residues. V lost 6 bases and J lost 6, with 7 bases in between. This chain's CDR3 is CASSGLDTQYF. CDR3 nucleotide sequence: TGTGCCAGCTCGGGCCTCGATACGCAGTATTTT.

The chain uses TRBV5-5 and TRBJ2-1; TRBD1 matches at 7 bases. Germline loops: CDR1 SGHKS, CDR2 YYEKEE (reference sequence). The CDR3 loop spans 16 amino acids. Trimming removed 0 bases from V and 2 bases from J; junction bases left unmatched: 5. CDR3 sequence reads: CASSLATGSPYNEQFF. The CDR3 nucleotides are TGTGCCAGCAGCTTGGCGACAGGGTCACCCTACAATGAGCAGTTCTTC.

This clone was detected once. The chain recombines TRBV19 with TRBJ2-1, with TRBD2 identical over 10 bases. Germline values: CDR1 LNHDA, CDR2 SQIVND (reference sequence). The CDR3 has 15 residues. V shed 1 base, J shed 5 bases, and the junction held 2 bases outside the gene matches. In DNA form, the CDR3 reads TGTGCCAGTAGTATAGGAGGACTAGCGGACAATGAGCAGTTCTTC. It encodes CASSIGGLADNEQFF.

The rearrangement joins TRBV10-2 to TRBJ1-5, with TRBD1 matching 8 bases. Trimming at V came to 4 bases and at J to 0 bases, leaving 11 bases not matched to a gene. CDR1 and CDR2 (germline): WSHSY, SAAADI. This CDR3 spans 18 amino acids. The CDR3 region is CASSVGTGGGYSNQPQHF. The CDR3 bases are TGCGCCAGCAGTGTGGGGACAGGCGGAGGGTATAGCAATCAGCCCCAGCATTTT.

The rearrangement uses TRBV29-1 and TRBJ2-1, with TRBD1 as a possible D gene (5 bases). The ends were cut back, 7 bases at V and 8 bases at J, with 24 bases in the middle. This CDR3 comprises 15 residues. Germline V gene sequence: CDR1 SQVTM, CDR2 ANQGSEA. Here the CDR3 DNA reads TGCAGCGGGGGCTACTACGGGCCACCCGGCGATGAGCAGTTCTTC. It codes for CSGGYYGPPGDEQFF.

The chain carries TRBV5-1 and TRBJ1-1; D not certain. Germline V gene data show CDR1 as SGHRS and CDR2 as YFSETQ. The ends were cut back, 1 base at V and 7 bases at J, with 14 bases in the middle. The CDR3 totals 14 residues. In nucleotides, the CDR3 is TGCGCCAGCAGCTTGAGGACGGAAGCGTATGAAGCTTTCTTT. Translated: CASSLRTEAYEAFF.

This chain joins TRBV7-3 and TRBJ2-3; D might be TRBD1 (5 bases). V was trimmed by 6 bases and J by 3 bases, leaving 16 bases between them. The germline V gene has CDR1 SGHTA and CDR2 FQGTGA. This CDR3 has 15 residues. DNA for the CDR3: TGTGCCAGCAGTTCAGATCTGGGGCGGACAGATACGCAGTATTTT. Amino acids: CASSSDLGRTDTQYF.